The entry that follows covers one T cell receptor (beta chain) sequence. Its antigen remains unknown. CDR1 and CDR2 from the germline V gene are SGDLS and YYNGEE. The length of the CDR3 is 16 residues. V was cut by 0 bases and J by 2 bases, with 12 bases left in between. This record comes from a study of T cell responses to AZD1222 COVID-19 vaccine. Overall study context: The study pooled second doses at about 4 or about 12 weeks. General study findings and limits: Clonal diversity may have been underestimated in mostly white British donors. The study identified only six AZD1222 recipients as seropositive at baseline.

Libraries were prepared by immunoSEQ multiplex PCR; TCRdb keeps only in-frame clonotypes and omits some of them. This table holds fewer than 95,000 clones, more than 80% found once. This TCR was recovered from an adult in good health. The rearrangement links TRBV9 to TRBJ1-3, with D tentatively TRBD1 (5 bases). Sequenced material: peripheral blood, taken on day 0 of AZD1222 vaccination. The CDR3 region is CASSVGRTITGNTIYF. The CDR3 DNA follows: TGTGCCAGCAGCGTAGGACGGACAATCACTGGAAACACCATATATTTT.